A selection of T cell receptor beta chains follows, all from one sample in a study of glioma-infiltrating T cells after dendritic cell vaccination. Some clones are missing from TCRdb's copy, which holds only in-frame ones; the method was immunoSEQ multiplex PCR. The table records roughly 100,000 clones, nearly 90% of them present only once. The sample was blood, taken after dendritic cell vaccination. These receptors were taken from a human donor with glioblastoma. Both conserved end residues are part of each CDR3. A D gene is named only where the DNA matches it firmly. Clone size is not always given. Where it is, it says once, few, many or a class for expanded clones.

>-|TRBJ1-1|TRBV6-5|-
CASADRLNTEAFF
TGTGCCAGCGCGGACAGACTAAACACTGAAGCTTTCTTT
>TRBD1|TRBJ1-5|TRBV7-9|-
CASSTGTGGLYSNQPQHF
TGTGCCAGCAGCACCGGGACAGGGGGCCTTTATAGCAATCAGCCCCAGCATTTT
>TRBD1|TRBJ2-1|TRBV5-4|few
CASSLLRDRAYNEQFF
TGTGCCAGCAGCTTACTCCGGGACAGGGCCTACAATGAGCAGTTCTTC
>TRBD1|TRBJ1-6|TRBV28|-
CASSFRDRAGSPLHF
TGTGCCAGCAGTTTCCGGGACAGGGCTGGCTCACCCCTCCACTTT
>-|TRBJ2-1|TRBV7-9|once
CASSPGREWSTNEQFF
TGTGCCAGCAGCCCAGGCCGGGAATGGTCTACCAATGAGCAGTTCTTC
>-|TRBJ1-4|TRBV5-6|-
CASSLEGGRLEKLFF
TGTGCCAGCAGCTTGGAAGGGGGAAGACTTGAAAAACTGTTTTTT
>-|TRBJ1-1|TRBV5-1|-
CASSFIQGRAEAFF
TGCGCCAGCAGCTTCATCCAGGGTCGGGCTGAAGCTTTCTTT
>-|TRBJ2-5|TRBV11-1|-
CASSPSVQETQYF
TGTGCCAGCAGCCCTAGCGTCCAAGAGACCCAGTACTTC
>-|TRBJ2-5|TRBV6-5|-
CASRPSGRGETQYF
TGTGCCAGCAGGCCTTCAGGGCGCGGAGAGACCCAGTACTTC
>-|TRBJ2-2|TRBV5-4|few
CASSLSVLNTGELFF
TGTGCCAGCAGCTTGTCAGTCCTTAACACCGGGGAGCTGTTTTTT
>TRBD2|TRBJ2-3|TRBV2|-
CASSLSAGASGGASDTQYF
TGTGCCAGCAGTCTATCCGCGGGAGCTAGCGGGGGTGCATCAGATACGCAGTATTTT
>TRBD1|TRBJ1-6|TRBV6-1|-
CASSVLGQGTTYNSPLHF
TGTGCCAGCAGTGTCCTAGGACAGGGGACTACCTATAATTCACCCCTCCACTTT
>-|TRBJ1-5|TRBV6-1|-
CASSEAQAGYQPQHF
TGTGCCAGCAGTGAAGCGCAGGCAGGGTATCAGCCCCAGCATTTT
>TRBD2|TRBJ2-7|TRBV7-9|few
CASSRTRSGDEQYF
TGTGCCAGCAGTCGGACTAGAAGTGGGGACGAGCAGTACTTC
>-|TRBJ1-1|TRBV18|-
CASSPSGLAWTEAFF
TGTGCCAGCTCACCATCGGGACTGGCGTGGACTGAAGCTTTCTTT
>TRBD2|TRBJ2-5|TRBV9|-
CASSVSGGAQETQYF
TGTGCCAGCAGCGTAAGCGGGGGGGCCCAAGAGACCCAGTACTTC
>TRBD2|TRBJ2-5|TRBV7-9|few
CASSIGTSEYQETQYF
TGTGCCAGCAGCATAGGGACTAGCGAGTACCAAGAGACCCAGTACTTC
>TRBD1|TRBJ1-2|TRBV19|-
CASSIQGELGYTF
TGTGCCAGTAGTATACAGGGGGAACTCGGCTACACCTTC
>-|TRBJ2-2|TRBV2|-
CASRQGAGNGELFF
TGTGCCAGCAGGCAGGGTGCGGGGAACGGGGAGCTGTTTTTT
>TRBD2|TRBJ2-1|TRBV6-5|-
CASGRGSYNEQFF
TGTGCCAGCGGGAGGGGTTCCTACAATGAGCAGTTCTTC
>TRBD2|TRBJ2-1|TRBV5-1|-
CASSLGGSSYNEQFF
TGCGCCAGCAGCTTGGGCGGGAGCTCCTACAATGAGCAGTTCTTC
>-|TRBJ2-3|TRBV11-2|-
CASSFPGEDTQYF
TGTGCCAGCAGCTTCCCCGGGGAAGATACGCAGTATTTT
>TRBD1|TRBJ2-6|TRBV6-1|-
CASMEGGAGANVLTF
TGTGCCAGCATGGAAGGGGGCGCAGGGGCCAACGTCCTGACTTTC
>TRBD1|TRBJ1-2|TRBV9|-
CASSVDATGGAAYGYTF
TGTGCCAGCAGCGTAGACGCGACAGGGGGCGCGGCCTATGGCTACACCTTC
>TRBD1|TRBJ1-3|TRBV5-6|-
CASSGTGRNTIYF
TGTGCCAGCAGCGGGACAGGTAGAAACACCATATATTTT
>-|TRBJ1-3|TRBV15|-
CATSRAGYGNTIYF
TGTGCCACCAGCAGAGCAGGATATGGAAACACCATATATTTT
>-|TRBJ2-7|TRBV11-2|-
CASSLSRWGSSYEQYF
TGTGCCAGCAGCCTCAGTCGATGGGGCTCATCCTACGAGCAGTACTTC
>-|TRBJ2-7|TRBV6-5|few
CASSNLFSYEQYF
TGTGCCAGCAGTAACCTGTTCAGCTACGAGCAGTACTTC
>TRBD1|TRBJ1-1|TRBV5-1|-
CASSLAPRIQGHTEAFF
TGCGCCAGCAGCTTGGCTCCTAGGATACAGGGGCACACTGAAGCTTTCTTT
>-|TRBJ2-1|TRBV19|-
CASSIALGGNEQFF
TGTGCCAGTAGTATAGCTCTCGGGGGAAATGAGCAGTTCTTC
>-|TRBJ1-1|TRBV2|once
CASSPWGGNTEAFF
TGTGCCAGCAGTCCCTGGGGGGGGAACACTGAAGCTTTCTTT
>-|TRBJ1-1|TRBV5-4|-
CASSLVGSNTEAFF
TGTGCCAGCAGCTTGGTCGGGAGTAACACTGAAGCTTTCTTT
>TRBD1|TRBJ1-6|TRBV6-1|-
CASSLSGQALHF
TGTGCCAGCAGTTTATCAGGACAGGCCCTCCACTTT
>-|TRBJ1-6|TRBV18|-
CASSRRDSPLHF
TGTGCCAGCTCACGGAGGGATTCACCCCTCCACTTT
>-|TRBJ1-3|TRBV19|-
CASTPDTVSGNTIYF
TGTGCCAGTACCCCGGACACTGTCTCTGGAAACACCATATATTTT
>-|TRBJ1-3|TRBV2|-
CASSDYSSGNTIYF
TGTGCCAGCAGTGATTACAGCTCTGGAAACACCATATATTTT
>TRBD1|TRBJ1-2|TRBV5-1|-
CASSLALTGNGYTF
TGCGCCAGCAGCTTGGCCTTGACAGGGAATGGCTACACCTTC
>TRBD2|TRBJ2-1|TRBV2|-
CASNRGTSGRHEQFF
TGTGCCAGCAATCGAGGGACTAGCGGGAGGCATGAGCAGTTCTTC
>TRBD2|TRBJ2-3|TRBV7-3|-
CASSQGLAGVRGDTQYF
TGTGCCAGCAGTCAGGGACTAGCGGGAGTTCGGGGAGATACGCAGTATTTT
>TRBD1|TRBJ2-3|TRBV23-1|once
CASSQAFDRVRHTAQYF
TGCGCCAGCAGTCAAGCCTTCGACAGGGTCCGACATACGGCGCAGTATTTT
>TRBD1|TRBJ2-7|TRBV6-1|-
CASTPGQSSYEQYF
TGTGCCAGCACCCCGGGACAGAGCTCCTACGAGCAGTACTTC
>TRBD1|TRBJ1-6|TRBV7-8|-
CASSLLWTGIPSVNSPLHF
TGTGCCAGCAGCTTATTGTGGACAGGGATTCCTTCCGTGAATTCACCCCTCCACTTT
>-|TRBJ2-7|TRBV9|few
CASSVEGFSYEQYF
TGTGCCAGCAGCGTAGAGGGGTTCTCCTACGAGCAGTACTTC
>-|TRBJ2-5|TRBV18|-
CASSALTRGGGQETQYF
TGTGCCAGCTCGGCATTAACACGAGGAGGTGGGCAGGAGACCCAGTACTTC